Included here is one TCR beta chain sequence, with context. In this sample, this clone turned up once. Its target antigen remains unknown. The sample holds no much larger clone one base away, and base qualities are not on file. This entry belongs to a study of graft-versus-host responses after intestinal transplantation (dated by TCRdb to about 2021). Some background on the complete study: Recipients received multivisceral, liver-intestinal, or isolated intestinal transplants. Anti-thymocyte globulin induction was given to all recipients, followed by maintenance tacrolimus and steroids for around three years. Bulk TCR-beta CDR3 sequencing was used to track graft-versus-host and host-versus-graft alloreactive T cell clones in the graft, circulation and bone marrow after intestinal transplantation. To identify alloreactive clones, pre-transplant mixed lymphocyte reaction products were sequenced and compared with unstimulated pre-transplant donor and recipient T cells. The cohort enrolled 20 to 25 intestinal transplant recipients, one of whom was a retransplant, and a few patients without pretransplant specimens were excluded. Donor T cell macrochimerism was defined as a peak of at least 4% donor T cells among recipient peripheral blood mononuclear cells. Samples from a few later patients were sequenced in-house on an Illumina MiSeq with MiXCR processing rather than by the commercial service.

Intraepithelial and lamina propria lymphocytes were isolated from graft specimens using dithiothreitol, EDTA incubations and collagenase D digestion. Bulk TCR-beta sequencing was performed on serial intestinal graft biopsy specimens collected as late as 600 days after transplant. CDR1 and CDR2 were assigned from the germline V gene as LGHNA and YSLEER. V lost 0 bases and J lost 0 bases, and the count of bases not matched to a germline gene is 1. Spanning cysteine to phenylalanine, the CDR3 consists of 16 amino acids. The CDR3 DNA has 48 bases and is translated from base 1. Library method: the immunoSEQ multiplex PCR assay. Adaptive Biotechnologies carried out high-throughput TCR-beta CDR3 sequencing of genomic DNA for most patients. Turning to the authors' computational methods: TCR sequencing data for approximately 19 patients were retrieved from Adaptive's ImmunoSEQ software; three other patients were processed with MiXCR and VDJtools. CDR3 nucleotide sequences shared by donor and recipient were removed because the origin of these sequences could not be assigned. To count as alloreactive, a clone needed at least 2-fold expansion over unstimulated cells and a minimum CFSE-low frequency of 0.002% (template counts) or 0.001% (read counts). Clones were considered mappable if detected in sequenced pre-transplant spleen, lymph node, or MLR CFSE-low populations of the donor or recipient. The cumulative frequency of alloreactive clones was calculated as a percentage of all sequences, weighted by copy number. Here the immuneACCESS table is served through TCRdb, limited to in-frame sequences with V and J called. Missing clones are a known gap in these copies; in checked studies unresolved V genes cover under half, and the rest lacks a known reason. V and J calls and clone size are given by that table; D and trimming were obtained from the DNA. The sample has around 15,000 clones on record, around three fifths of them singletons. Jointly, the top ten make up roughly 13% of the sample.

Findings and caveats that apply to the study as a whole: Peak levels of circulating GvH clones were associated with declines in HvG clones early after transplant. GvH clones were found in recipient bone marrow, and some of the GvH clones appeared earlier in ileal mucosa or blood, which is consistent with an intestinal mucosal origin. High GvH to HvG T cell clonal ratios were observed in the allografts of patients with donor T cell macrochimerism. The conclusions were limited by the relatively low number and heterogeneity of the intestinal transplant patients.

The chain was built from TRBV4-3 and TRBJ1-2, with 10 junctional bases fitting TRBD1. The material sequenced was ileum tissue, taken 524 days after transplant. The clonotype originates from a human patient who received an intestinal transplant, so some T cells may come from the graft donor. The bases read TGCGCCAGCAGCCAAGACGGGACAGGGGCTAACTATGGCTACACCTTC. It codes for CASSQDGTGANYGYTF.